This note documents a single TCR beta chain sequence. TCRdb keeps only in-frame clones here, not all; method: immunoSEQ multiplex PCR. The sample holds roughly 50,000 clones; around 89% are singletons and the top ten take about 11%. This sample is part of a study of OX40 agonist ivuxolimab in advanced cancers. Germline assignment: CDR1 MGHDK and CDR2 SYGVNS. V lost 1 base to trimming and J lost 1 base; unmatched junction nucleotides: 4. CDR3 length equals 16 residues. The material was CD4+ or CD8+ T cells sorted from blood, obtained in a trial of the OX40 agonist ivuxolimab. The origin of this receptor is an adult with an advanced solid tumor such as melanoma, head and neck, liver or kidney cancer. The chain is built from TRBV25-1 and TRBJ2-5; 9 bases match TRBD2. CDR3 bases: TGTGCCAGCAGTGAATTAGCGGGGGTCCTCCAAGAGACCCAGTACTTC. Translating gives CASSELAGVLQETQYF.